This T cell receptor (beta chain) was sequenced in a study of blood T cell repertoires in COVID-19. For the study at large: In each case, the material was cDNA or gDNA derived from T cells, B-cell-depleted T cells, or PBMCs.

Only in-frame clones appear in the TCRdb table, and some are missing; sequencing was by immunoSEQ multiplex PCR. The table lists over 85,000 clones, roughly 87% of them singletons, with approximately 5.4% in the top ten. One Seattle source followed patients from active infection through their disease course. The material sequenced was peripheral blood. The TCR comes from a woman in her forties or fifties with COVID-19, enrolled during active disease.

The CDR3 reads CASRGSLGNQPQHF. CDR3 DNA: TGTGCCAGCAGGGGCAGTTTGGGCAATCAGCCCCAGCATTTT. J is TRBJ1-5 and V is TRBV27; D unresolved. V shed 6 bases and J shed 2 bases, with 11 bases lying between them. The CDR3 totals 14 residues. Germline values: CDR1 MNHEY, CDR2 SMNVEV (reference sequence).